This TCR beta chain emerged from a study of beta chain features in type 1 diabetes. At the level of the study: Patients were similar to healthy donors in age and gender (as well as in cell yields). In all, some 100,000,000 sorted cells from all samples were analyzed. Study observations and caveats: Among all four CD4+ subsets, Type 1 diabetes patients had TCRB CDR3s that were moderately but significantly shorter.

Sorting that relied on CD45RO/CCR7/CD25/CD127/CD95/CD27 yielded CD4+ naive, central memory, regulatory and stem cell-like memory cells. This clone came up a few times. Its target is unknown. CDR3 length: 14 amino acids. With 6 bases removed from V and 0 bases from J, the gap between germline ends came to 14 bases. Germline CDR1 SQVTM, CDR2 ANQGSEA. Since all of the isolated RNA was reverse transcribed, expressed TCRB transcripts were what got sequenced. This table comes from immunoSEQ multiplex PCR, and its TCRdb copy is limited to in-frame clones, with some not included. Altogether around 290,000 clones are present, 7% to 9% being singletons, with the ten largest covering 1%.

V and J are TRBV29-1 and TRBJ1-1; D may be TRBD1 (5 bases). The receptor was isolated from a woman aged 18-29 years in good health. Sequencing was done on a sample of central memory CD4+ T cells from blood. Here the CDR3 DNA reads TGCAGCGTCCAGGGACTTAGCATGAACACTGAAGCTTTCTTT. As protein: CSVQGLSMNTEAFF.